This TCR beta chain derives from a study of regulatory and conventional T cells in RAG deficiency. Study outcomes and limitations: Shorter CDR3s in all patient subsets; >75% Treg-Tconv overlap in Omenn. Compared with controls, unique Treg TCR beta sequences dropped about 110-fold in Omenn syndrome and CID/AS. RAG-deficient patients showed markedly lower Shannon entropy and higher Simpson indices than control T-cell subsets.

Sequencing used immunoSEQ multiplex PCR; TCRdb keeps in-frame clones, though not all of them. The sample includes tens of thousands of clones, about 93% of them seen just once. A word on this clone: Antigen: not known.

Germline V gives CDR1 GTSNPN, CDR2 SVGIG (reference sequence). The CDR3 totals 13 residues. The V end lost 4 bases, the J end lost 0 bases, and 7 bases lay between the germline ends. Genomic DNA came from blood regulatory T cells gated CD4+ CD25-high CD127-low. This sample was also put to use in a study of regulatory T cells. That source notes: The PCR used 52 TRBV and 13 TRBJ primers.

The V gene is TRBV30, the J gene TRBJ1-3; D unclear. The sequence derives from a human donor in good health. Material for sequencing was Tregs sorted from blood. The CDR3 region is CAWNPYSGNTIYF. The CDR3, as DNA: TGTGCCTGGAATCCCTACTCTGGAAACACCATATATTTT. The entire variable domain, with the rest obtained from reference TRBV30 and TRBJ1-3, is as follows: SQTIHQWPATLVQPVGSPLSLECTVEGTSNPNLYWYRQAAGRGLQLLFYSVGIGQISSEVPQNLSASRPQDRQFILSSKKLLLSDSGFYLCAWNPYSGNTIYFGEGSWLTVV.